The 24 T cell receptor beta chains below come from one sample, sequenced in a study of Ad26.COV2.S vaccination and SARS-CoV-2 variants. Treatment given: around 19 received Ad26.COV2.S at low or high dose, single or two shots; about 5 received placebo; per-sample allocation not given. All samples were drawn on day 63, counting from the first vaccine or placebo injection. The table came from immunoSEQ multiplex PCR; TCRdb's copy has only in-frame clones and leaves some out. The data show 300,000 to 450,000 clones, with roughly 85% seen just once and around 3% held by the top ten. Material: peripheral blood, obtained in a trial of Ad26.COV2.S vaccine versus placebo. Source of these receptors: a person between 18 and 65 years old who received the Ad26.COV2.S COVID-19 vaccine or a placebo.

The J gene is TRBJ1-6, the V gene TRBV4-3; 9 nucleotides match TRBD1. This CDR3 comprises 15 residues. Germline V lookup: CDR1 LGHNA, CDR2 YSLEER. After removal of 3 bases from V and 10 bases from J, the junction contained 7 bases not matched to a gene. CDR3 in amino acids: CASSQRGTGLSPLHF. CDR3 nucleotide sequence: TGCGCCAGCAGCCAGAGAGGGACAGGGCTGTCACCCCTCCACTTT.

The chain couples TRBV24-1 to TRBJ1-5; D uncertain. Germline V gene data show CDR1 as KGHDR and CDR2 as SFDVKD. The V end was cut by 5 bases, the J end by 5 bases, with 15 bases between. The CDR3 has 15 amino acids. The CDR3 coding sequence is TGTGCCACCAGTGGTACCCAAACGCCGGATCAGCCCCAGCATTTT. It is translated as CATSGTQTPDQPQHF.

The chain couples TRBV5-1 to TRBJ2-3, with 14 nucleotides matching TRBD2. Germline loops: CDR1 SGHRS, CDR2 YFSETQ. The CDR3 consists of 18 residues. With 6 bases clipped from V and 4 bases from J, the junction kept 13 bases outside the gene matches. The CDR3 DNA follows: TGCGCCAGCAAGTCCGGGGAGGGACTAGCGGGAGTGTCAGATACGCAGTATTTT. This encodes CASKSGEGLAGVSDTQYF.

The chain joins TRBV7-2 to TRBJ2-3; 7 bases fit TRBD2. With 5 bases clipped from V and 3 bases from J, the junction kept 8 bases outside the gene matches. The CDR3 consists of 15 residues. The germline V gene encodes CDR1 SGHTA and CDR2 FQGNSA. The CDR3 sequence is CASSGLGGGTDTQYF. The CDR3 nucleotides read TGTGCCAGCAGCGGACTAGGCGGGGGAACAGATACGCAGTATTTT.

This clone has just a few counts. V is TRBV6-4 and J is TRBJ1-6, with 8 bases aligning to TRBD1. CDR1 and CDR2 from the germline V gene are MRHNA and SNTAGT. With V trimmed by 6 bases and J by 8 bases, 3 bases remained unmatched. The CDR3 covers 13 residues. CDR3 amino acids: CASREQGDSPLHF. CDR3 sequence (DNA): TGTGCCAGCAGGGAACAGGGGGATTCACCCCTCCACTTT.

The chain uses TRBV19 and TRBJ2-5, with D possibly matching TRBD2 (6 bases). CDR1 and CDR2 (germline): LNHDA, SQIVND (reference sequence). CDR3 length equals 13 residues. The ends were cut back, 5 bases at V and 8 bases at J, with 15 bases in the middle. The CDR3 reads CASSAGPWRTQYF. The CDR3 DNA follows: TGTGCCAGTAGTGCGGGGCCCTGGAGAACCCAGTACTTC.

The gene calls are TRBV2 and TRBJ1-4, with D tentatively TRBD1 (6 bases). Trimming took 6 bases from V and 2 from J, leaving 13 bases between them. The CDR3 contains 15 residues. Germline V CDR1 and CDR2: SNHLY, FYNNEI. CDR3 sequence (DNA): TGTGCCAGCAGGAACCGGGACACGACTAATGAAAAACTGTTTTTT. Its translation: CASRNRDTTNEKLFF.

This clone was picked up a small number of times. V and J are TRBV6-2 or TRBV6-3 and TRBJ2-7, with 9 bases identical to TRBD1. CDR3 length equals 15 residues. Germline lookup yields CDR1 MNHEY and CDR2 SVGEGT. The V and J ends lost 5 bases and 4 bases, in that order; junction bases with no gene match: 9. For the CDR3, the DNA is TGTGCCAGCAGTGCGCCGGGACAGGGCTTGTACGAGCAGTACTTC. Amino acids: CASSAPGQGLYEQYF.

The rearrangement uses TRBV21-1 and TRBJ2-2; the table names TRBD1, a call not compared with the DNA. TRBV21-1 is shown as a pseudogene. This CDR3 comprises 13 residues. CDR3 in amino acids: CAKDRTNTGELFF. For the CDR3, the DNA is TGTGCCAAAGACAGAACGAACACCGGGGAGCTGTTTTTT.

The rearrangement links TRBV5-1 to TRBJ1-6; D may be TRBD1 (5 bases). This CDR3 is 13 amino acids long. Germline CDR1 reads SGHRS; CDR2 reads YFSETQ. The V and J ends lost 4 bases and 7 bases respectively, with 9 bases between them. The CDR3, as DNA: TGCGCCAGCAGCCTCGACAGAAATTCACCCCTCCACTTT. Amino acid sequence: CASSLDRNSPLHF.

The V call is TRBV6-5, the J call TRBJ1-2; weak D call: TRBD1 (5 bases). CDR1 and CDR2 from the germline V gene are MNHEY and SVGAGI. V was shortened by 2 bases and J by 8 bases, with 15 bases between the two germline ends. The CDR3 contains 14 residues. Here the CDR3 DNA reads TGTGCCAGCAGTTACCAAGCTAGCGGGGCCGGCTACACCTTC. This gives the protein CASSYQASGAGYTF.

This chain joins TRBV19 and TRBJ2-5; 7 nucleotides agree with TRBD2. Germline CDR1 and CDR2: LNHDA and SQIVND (reference sequence). The CDR3 contains 14 residues. With V trimmed by 3 bases and J by 0 bases, 1 base remained unmatched. This chain's CDR3 is CASSMGGYQETQYF. CDR3 DNA sequence: TGTGCCAGTAGTATGGGGGGGTACCAAGAGACCCAGTACTTC.

This clone came up a few times. The gene calls are TRBV5-5 and TRBJ2-1; 9 bases fit TRBD1. The germline V gene has CDR1 SGHKS and CDR2 YYEKEE (reference sequence). CDR3 length: 14 residues. The V gene end was trimmed by 0 bases and the J gene end by 8 bases; junction bases not matched to a gene: 3. CDR3 nucleotide sequence: TGTGCCAGCAGCTTGGGGGACAGGGTGTATGAGCAGTTCTTC. This encodes CASSLGDRVYEQFF.

The chain is built from TRBV27 and TRBJ2-7; D is possibly TRBD1 (5 bases). The germline CDR1 and CDR2 sequences are MNHEY and SMNVEV (reference sequence). V gave up 7 bases and J gave up 3 bases, with 19 bases separating them. The CDR3 spans 15 residues. CDR3: CASKTLNGADYEQYF. The DNA of the CDR3 is TGTGCCAGCAAGACCTTGAATGGGGCGGACTACGAGCAGTACTTC.

V usage is TRBV5-1 and J usage is TRBJ1-6; 7 bases agree with TRBD1. The germline V gene has CDR1 SGHRS and CDR2 YFSETQ. This CDR3 has 18 amino acids. The V and J ends lost 0 bases and 4 bases, in that order; junction bases with no gene match: 10. DNA of the CDR3: TGCGCCAGCAGCTTGGGGGGAACCGGGACAGCATATAATTCACCCCTCCACTTT. It specifies CASSLGGTGTAYNSPLHF.

The CDR3 sequence is CASPRVRDGNSYEQYF. The CDR3, as DNA: TGTGCCAGCCCCCGGGTCCGGGACGGCAATTCCTACGAGCAGTACTTC. The chain links TRBV2 to TRBJ2-7; TRBD1 or TRBD2 may be the D gene (5 bases each). Trimming cost V 8 bases and J 1 base, with 21 bases left between them. The CDR3 consists of 16 residues. CDR1 SNHLY and CDR2 FYNNEI come from the germline V gene.

This clone showed up many times. The CDR3 coding sequence is TGTGCCAGCAGGTCACAGGGGCGTAGTAACTATGGCTACACCTTC. Residues: CASRSQGRSNYGYTF. The chain carries TRBV6-5 and TRBJ1-2, with 7 bases matching TRBD1. Trimming removed 6 bases from V and 1 base from J; junction bases left unmatched: 8. Germline V lookup: CDR1 MNHEY, CDR2 SVGAGI. The CDR3 totals 15 residues.

V gene TRBV3-1 (or the pseudogene TRBV3-2) combines with J gene TRBJ2-7; D gene unclear. Germline loops: CDR1 LGHDT, CDR2 YNNKEL (reference sequence). V was cut by 4 bases and J by 9 bases, with 7 bases left in between. The CDR3 extends over 10 amino acids. The DNA of the CDR3 is TGTGCCAGCAGCCCCTGGGTGCAGTACTTC. As protein: CASSPWVQYF.

The DNA of the CDR3 is TGTGCCAGCAAGAGCGGGGATGAGCAGTTCTTC. This translates into CASKSGDEQFF. The chain joins TRBV9 to TRBJ2-1; the match to TRBD2 covers 7 bases. Germline-derived CDR1 and CDR2 are SGDLS and YYNGEE. This CDR3 comprises 11 residues. Trimming cost V 6 bases and J 8 bases; bases outside gene matches: 2.

The V gene is TRBV24-1, the J gene TRBJ2-5; D may be TRBD1 or TRBD2 (6 bases each). Germline CDR1 and CDR2: KGHDR and SFDVKD. This CDR3 has 17 residues. V dropped 4 bases and J dropped 7 bases, with 24 bases sitting between them. For the CDR3, the DNA is TGTGCCACCAGTGACCAGTCGAGGGGGGCAATTCCGGGGACCCAGTACTTC. It codes for CATSDQSRGAIPGTQYF.

The chain links TRBV7-5 to TRBJ2-1; the table names TRBD1, a call not compared with the DNA. TRBV7-5 has pseudogene status. This CDR3 is built from 17 residues. CDR3 nucleotide sequence: TGTGTCAGAAGCTCTCCCCAGGGCCGCAGCTCCTACAATGAGCAGTTCTTC. Translation gives CVRSSPQGRSSYNEQFF.

This clone was seen just once. The same CDR3 is also encoded by other DNA sequences in this sample. This chain joins TRBV5-1 and TRBJ2-3, with 10 bases lining up with TRBD1. CDR3 length equals 15 residues. After removal of 3 bases from V and 0 bases from J, the junction contained 1 base not matched to a gene. The germline V gene encodes CDR1 SGHRS and CDR2 YFSETQ. Written as DNA, the CDR3 is TGCGCCAGCAGCTCGGGACAGGGGAGCACAGATACGCAGTATTTT. It yields the protein CASSSGQGSTDTQYF.

This rearrangement joins TRBV19 to TRBJ1-3; D unresolved. Trimming removed 4 bases at V and 0 bases at J, with 4 bases between. This CDR3 has 13 amino acids. Germline CDR1 LNHDA, CDR2 SQIVND (reference sequence). The CDR3 here is CASSTASGNTIYF. The CDR3 DNA follows: TGTGCCAGTAGTACAGCCTCTGGAAACACCATATATTTT.

The chain links TRBV11-3 to TRBJ1-1; TRBD1 is a possible D gene (5 bases). The CDR3 totals 12 residues. The V end was cut by 5 bases, the J end by 7 bases, with 11 bases between. Germline V gene data show CDR1 as SGHNT and CDR2 as YENEEA. The DNA for the CDR3 is TGTGCCAGCAGCCGACCGAGGGGTGAAGCTTTCTTT. Encoded protein: CASSRPRGEAFF.